This T cell receptor beta chain was recovered during a study of OX40 agonist ivuxolimab in advanced cancers. Repertoires were generated with immunoSEQ multiplex PCR, while TCRdb's copy carries only in-frame clones and drops some. The sample contains some 63,000 clones, about 90% of which appear only once. This clone showed up just once. CDR1 and CDR2 from the germline V gene are SGHRS and YFSETQ. V dropped 5 bases and J dropped 5; count of bases not matched to a gene: 20. The CDR3 contains 18 residues. The rearrangement joins TRBV5-1 to TRBJ2-5; 8 positions match TRBD1. This clonotype was sampled from an adult with an advanced solid tumor such as melanoma, head and neck, liver or kidney cancer. The sample consisted of CD4+ or CD8+ T cells sorted from blood, taken in a trial of the OX40 agonist ivuxolimab. The CDR3 sequence is CASSPDDRGFGLGETQYF. The CDR3 nucleotides read TGCGCCAGCAGTCCAGACGACAGGGGATTCGGTTTAGGTGAGACCCAGTACTTC. Based on the CDR3 plus reference TRBV5-1 and TRBJ2-5, the full variable domain is KAGVTQTPRYLIKTRGQQVTLSCSPISGHRSVSWYQQTPGQGLQFLFEYFSETQRNKGNFPGRFSGRQFSNSRSEMNVSTLELGDSALYLCASSPDDRGFGLGETQYFGPGTRLLVL.